Following are 8 T cell receptor beta chains from one sample sequenced in a study of neurological immune-mediated disorders. MiXCR, applied by TCRdb to the 5' RACE reads, yields one record per CDR3 protein. The sample consists of about 38,000 distinct CDR3 sequences, roughly 10% of them appearing once. The sequencing sample was made of CD4+ T cells from blood. The source of these receptors is a young woman with HTLV-1-associated myelopathy (HAM/TSP).

This clonotype was found many times. Here the CDR3 reads CSARAGTGNYEQYF. The CDR3 DNA follows: TGCAGTGCTAGAGCCGGGACCGGTAACTACGAGCAGTACTTC. The J gene is TRBJ2-7, the V gene TRBV20-1; D possibly uses TRBD1 or TRBD2 (5 bases each). CDR3 length: 14 amino acids. The V gene's germline CDR1 is DFQATT and CDR2 SNEGSKA (reference sequence). The ends were cut back, 1 base at V and 3 bases at J, with 13 bases in the middle.

In this sample, this clonotype turned up once. The chain recombines TRBV5-1 with TRBJ1-1, with unresolved D. CDR3 length: 14 residues. Trimming pared 2 bases from V and 0 bases from J, leaving 8 bases between. CDR1 and CDR2 from the germline V gene are SGHRS and YFSETQ. Here the CDR3 DNA reads TGCGCCAGCAGCTTCGACGGACTGAACACTGAAGCTTTCTTT. This gives the protein CASSFDGLNTEAFF.

This clonotype was counted ten times or more. The rearrangement uses TRBV5-1 and TRBJ2-6; D gene ambiguous. V was pared by 4 bases and J by 0 bases, with 11 bases between. From germline, CDR1 is SGHRS and CDR2 YFSETQ. CDR3 length: 16 residues. CDR3 residues: CASSQGGTSGANVLTF. The CDR3 DNA sequence: TGCGCCAGCAGCCAAGGCGGAACCTCTGGGGCCAACGTCCTGACTTTC.

Details on this clonotype: This likely comes from a read error, as the CDR3 has no conserved phenylalanine or tryptophan at its end. This chain connects TRBV18 to TRBJ1-1, with D unresolved. V shed 8 bases and J shed 9 bases, with 16 bases lying between them. CDR3 length equals 12 residues. Per the germline V gene, CDR1 is KGHSH and CDR2 is LQKENI. DNA for the CDR3: TGTGCCAGCACGGACGAGGCCAGAAAAGCTTTCTCT. Its translation: CASTDEARKAFS.

This clonotype was seen ten or more times. The rearrangement joins TRBV20-1 to TRBJ2-3; D remains ambiguous. The V and J ends lost 3 bases and 3 bases respectively, with 4 bases between them. The CDR3 is made up of 11 amino acids. Germline V gene sequence: CDR1 DFQATT, CDR2 SNEGSKA (reference sequence). DNA of the CDR3: TGCAGTGCTAGCCCTACAGATACGCAGTATTTT. The encoded protein is CSASPTDTQYF.

The chain carries TRBV5-1 and TRBJ2-1; 8 nucleotides line up with TRBD2. The CDR3 covers 14 residues. Germline assignment: CDR1 SGHRS and CDR2 YFSETQ. After removal of 0 bases from V and 7 bases from J, the junction contained 3 bases not matched to a gene. CDR3 nucleotides: TGCGCCAGCAGCTTGGATCCGGGGGGGAATGAGCAGTTCTTC. This gives the protein CASSLDPGGNEQFF.

This clonotype appeared many times. The gene calls are TRBV6-1 and TRBJ1-6; 8 bases align to TRBD1. V lost 7 bases and J lost 8; bases outside the gene matches: 7. This CDR3 is built from 14 residues. The germline V gene has CDR1 MNHNS and CDR2 SASEGT. CDR3 loop: CASNRPGQDSPLHF. CDR3 DNA: TGTGCCAGCAACCGACCGGGACAGGATTCACCCCTCCACTTT.

This clonotype showed up many times. In nucleotides, the CDR3 is TGCGCCAGCAGCCCAATGGGCGGGTACGACACTGAAGCTTTCTTT. Encoded protein: CASSPMGGYDTEAFF. J is TRBJ1-1 and V is TRBV5-1; no firm D call. The germline gives CDR1 SGHRS, CDR2 YFSETQ. The CDR3 has 15 amino acids. Trimming cost V 4 bases and J 3 bases, with 16 bases left between them.